This TCR beta chain comes out of a study of blood T cell repertoires in COVID-19. Method: immunoSEQ multiplex PCR; TCRdb's copy keeps in-frame clones and lacks some. The sample contains 250,000 or so clones, 70% to 90% of which appear only once. The participants were between roughly 18 and 89 years old and came from some 25 US areas. The clonotype originates from a woman aged 25 to 39 with acute COVID-19. Sequencing was carried out using PBMCs or T cells enriched from blood (not recorded which).

The CDR3 coding sequence is TGTGCCTGGAATTTTATCGGGGTAGAGACCCAGTACTTC. Translation gives CAWNFIGVETQYF. The chain carries TRBV30 and TRBJ2-5; D is possibly TRBD2 (5 bases). The CDR3 is 13 residues long. In germline, CDR1 is GTSNPN, CDR2 SVGIG (reference sequence). Trimming shortened V by 4 bases and J by 4 bases, and 13 bases separated the two germline ends.